A single sample is the source of the 19 T cell receptor beta chains below, sequenced in a study of shared clonotypes between healthy human individuals. The method was immunoSEQ multiplex PCR; TCRdb's version includes in-frame clones alone and lacks a portion of them. The table includes about 2.4 million clones, over 85% detected once. Sequenced: naive CD4+ T cells from PBMCs. The subset here: CD45RA+ positively selected. Receptors originate from a man aged 18-30 years in good health. Some clones in this sample may be carry-over from other donors' samples.

The gene calls are TRBV19 and TRBJ2-3, with 9 positions matching TRBD2. Germline-derived CDR1 and CDR2 are LNHDA and SQIVND (reference sequence). V trimming: 2 bases; J trimming: 6 bases; junction bases outside the gene matches: 9. The CDR3 loop spans 16 amino acids. In DNA, the CDR3 is TGTGCCAGTAGTATAATGGCGGGAGGGGCGATTGATACGCAGTATTTT. As protein: CASSIMAGGAIDTQYF.

The genes are TRBV21-1 and TRBJ2-7; no DNA check was done on the table's D call, TRBD2. TRBV21-1 is noted as a pseudogene. This CDR3 region has 15 residues. CDR3 coding DNA: TGTGCCAGCAGCAGAGAGAGCGGGAGGGGCTACGAGCAGTACTTC. Protein product: CASSRESGRGYEQYF.

Only one count was recorded for this clone. This chain uses TRBV15 with TRBJ2-1, with 8 bases aligning to TRBD2. V dropped 0 bases and J dropped 7; count of bases not matched to a gene: 5. CDR1 and CDR2 (germline): LNHNV, YYDKDF (reference sequence). This CDR3 comprises 15 residues. The CDR3 sequence: CATSRDVTSGNEQFF. As DNA, the CDR3 is TGTGCCACCAGCAGAGATGTAACTAGCGGTAATGAGCAGTTCTTC.

The chain carries TRBV5-6 and TRBJ2-7; D gene unclear. CDR3 length: 14 amino acids. Trimming stripped 0 bases from V and 1 base from J, with 8 bases between. The V gene's germline CDR1 is SGHDT and CDR2 YYEEEE. CDR3 region: CASSLVTVSYEQYF. The CDR3, as DNA: TGTGCCAGCAGCTTGGTTACGGTTTCCTACGAGCAGTACTTC.

The chain uses TRBV7-9 and TRBJ2-5, with TRBD1 as a possible D gene (6 bases). V was clipped by 1 base and J by 4 bases, with 13 bases between them. The length of the CDR3 is 15 residues. In germline, CDR1 is SEHNR, CDR2 FQNEAQ (reference sequence). This CDR3 is CASSLDRVRGETQYF. The CDR3 DNA sequence: TGTGCCAGCAGCTTAGACAGGGTGAGGGGAGAGACCCAGTACTTC. Combining the CDR3 with reference TRBV7-9 and TRBJ2-5 gives the whole variable domain DTGVSQNPRHKITKRGQNVTFRCDPISEHNRLYWYRQTLGQGPEFLTYFQNEAQLEKSRLLSDRFSAERPKGSFSTLEIQRTEQGDSAMYLCASSLDRVRGETQYFGPGTRLLVL.

This chain joins TRBV7-9 and TRBJ1-2, with TRBD1 identical over 7 bases. The V gene end was trimmed by 5 bases and the J gene end by 2 bases; junction bases not matched to a gene: 8. The CDR3 sequence is 15 residues long. Germline V gene lookup returns CDR1 SEHNR and CDR2 FQNEAQ (reference sequence). The CDR3 loop is CASSARTGLNYGYTF. The CDR3, as DNA: TGTGCCAGCAGCGCGCGGACAGGACTGAACTATGGCTACACCTTC.

In the case of this clone: The sample has other DNA sequences that encode this CDR3 too. The V call is TRBV11-3, the J call TRBJ2-3; TRBD2 is a possible D gene (5 bases). This CDR3 has 12 amino acids. Germline V gene data show CDR1 as SGHNT and CDR2 as YENEEA. Trimming pared 2 bases from V and 6 bases from J, leaving 6 bases between. The CDR3 sequence is CASSLSGDTQYF. The CDR3 DNA is TGTGCCAGCAGCTTATCGGGGGATACGCAGTATTTT.

This clone was recorded a few times. V and J are TRBV5-4 and TRBJ1-1; TRBD1 agrees at 7 bases. V lost 4 bases to trimming and J lost 3 bases; unmatched junction nucleotides: 6. CDR1 is SGHNT and CDR2 is YYREEE in the germline V gene (reference sequence). The CDR3 totals 14 residues. CDR3 nucleotides: TGTGCCAGCAGCCCACGGGACAGCGACACTGAAGCTTTCTTT. This gives the protein CASSPRDSDTEAFF.

This clone was seen more than once but under ten times. The J gene is TRBJ1-5, the V gene TRBV27; no reliable D call. This CDR3 comprises 12 residues. V was cut by 7 bases and J by 5 bases, with 9 bases left in between. From germline, CDR1 is MNHEY and CDR2 SMNVEV (reference sequence). The CDR3 sequence: CASTPTDQPQHF. The DNA of the CDR3 is TGTGCCAGCACCCCTACGGATCAGCCCCAGCATTTT.

This clone was detected once. The V and J genes are TRBV7-2 and TRBJ2-7, with TRBD2 matching 7 bases. Germline V gives CDR1 SGHTA, CDR2 FQGNSA. This CDR3 has 14 residues. V was clipped by 1 base and J by 4 bases; unmatched bases: 4. This CDR3 is CASSLGRDYYEQYF. In nucleotides, the CDR3 is TGTGCCAGCAGCTTAGGGCGGGACTATTACGAGCAGTACTTC.

The V and J genes are TRBV27 and TRBJ1-1; D call uncertain. Germline-derived CDR1 and CDR2 are MNHEY and SMNVEV (reference sequence). V lost 2 bases and J 4 bases, leaving 17 bases between the germline ends. The CDR3 has 16 amino acids. CDR3 loop: CASSLRSEVGSTEAFF. The DNA of the CDR3 is TGTGCCAGCAGTTTACGATCGGAGGTTGGGAGCACTGAAGCTTTCTTT.

For this clone: In the same sample, other DNA sequences code for this CDR3. The genes are TRBV6-6 and TRBJ2-7; the match to TRBD1 covers 10 bases. From germline, CDR1 is MNHNY and CDR2 SVGAGI (reference sequence). CDR3 length: 14 residues. J was trimmed by 4 bases and V by 6 bases; bases with no gene match: 6. The CDR3 protein is CASRRPGQGYEQYF. The CDR3 nucleotides are TGTGCCAGCAGACGACCGGGACAGGGGTACGAGCAGTACTTC.

The chain uses TRBV29-1 and TRBJ2-4, with D possibly being TRBD1 (5 bases). CDR1 and CDR2 from the germline V gene are SQVTM and ANQGSEA. V dropped 6 bases and J dropped 0 bases, with 12 bases sitting between them. The CDR3 spans 14 residues. The CDR3 nucleotides are TGCAGCGTGGTAGGACATCTAGCCAAAAACATTCAGTACTTC. This translates into CSVVGHLAKNIQYF.

The gene calls are TRBV5-1 and TRBJ2-4; D is perhaps TRBD2 (5 bases). The ends were cut back, 4 bases at V and 1 base at J, with 9 bases in the middle. The CDR3 runs to 14 residues. Per germline, CDR1 SGHRS and CDR2 YFSETQ. The chain's CDR3 is CASSPGEAKNIQYF. Written as DNA, the CDR3 is TGCGCCAGCAGCCCCGGGGAGGCCAAAAACATTCAGTACTTC.

A few counts support this clone. V gene TRBV10-3 combines with J gene TRBJ1-1; 8 positions agree with TRBD1. Per the germline V gene, CDR1 is ENHRY and CDR2 is SYGVKD. The V and J ends lost 0 bases and 4 bases, in that order; junction bases with no gene match: 7. The CDR3 runs 16 residues. CDR3 residues: CAISESMAGGVTEAFF. CDR3 DNA sequence: TGTGCCATCAGTGAGTCAATGGCAGGGGGCGTCACTGAAGCTTTCTTT.

This chain joins TRBV5-6 and TRBJ1-1; maybe TRBD1 (6 bases). V shed 3 bases and J shed 6 bases, with 18 bases lying between them. The CDR3 has 15 residues. Per the germline V gene, CDR1 is SGHDT and CDR2 is YYEEEE. The CDR3 sequence is CASSSTRRGSAEAFF. CDR3 nucleotide sequence: TGTGCCAGCAGCTCAACACGCAGGGGTAGCGCTGAAGCTTTCTTT.

This chain connects TRBV18 to TRBJ1-5; D is perhaps TRBD1 (6 bases). Germline lookup yields CDR1 KGHSH and CDR2 LQKENI. This CDR3 comprises 17 residues. Trimming took 6 bases from V and 4 from J, leaving 22 bases between them. This CDR3 is CASSPTSQGFKNQPQHF. Written as DNA, the CDR3 is TGTGCCAGCTCCCCAACATCACAGGGTTTTAAGAATCAGCCCCAGCATTTT.

CDR3 sequence (DNA): TGCGCCAGCAGCGTAACTAGTAGCTCCTACGAGCAGTACTTC. This codes for CASSVTSSSYEQYF. The gene calls are TRBV5-1 and TRBJ2-7, with D tentatively TRBD2 (5 bases). CDR3 size: 14 residues. The germline gives CDR1 SGHRS, CDR2 YFSETQ. The V end was cut by 4 bases, the J end by 0 bases, with 11 bases between.

The V gene is TRBV28, the J gene TRBJ2-4; D is uncertain. Looked up from germline, CDR1 is MDHEN and CDR2 is SYDVKM. The CDR3 length is 15 residues. V was cut by 4 bases and J by 0 bases, with 10 bases left in between. The CDR3: CASSSPTLAKNIQYF. CDR3 coding DNA: TGTGCCAGCAGTTCGCCGACACTAGCCAAAAACATTCAGTACTTC. The full variable domain, with the rest looked up from reference TRBV28 and TRBJ2-4, is DVKVTQSSRYLVKRTGEKVFLECVQDMDHENMFWYRQDPGLGLRLIYFSYDVKMKEKGDIPEGYSVSREKKERFSLILESASTNQTSMYLCASSSPTLAKNIQYFGAGTRLSVL.